This T cell receptor beta chain comes out of a study of blood T cell repertoires in COVID-19. Enrolled through a virtual design, the participants were between about 18 and 100 years of age and came from about two dozen US areas. Germline lookup yields CDR1 GTSNPN and CDR2 SVGIG (reference sequence). With 2 bases removed from V and 7 bases from J, the gap between germline ends came to 14 bases. The CDR3 consists of 13 residues. Assay: immunoSEQ multiplex PCR; the TCRdb copy retains only in-frame clones and omits some. The sample records around 480,000 clones, around 90% being singletons. This sequence was found in a woman aged 18-35 years who had recovered from COVID-19. The sample comprised PBMCs or T cells enriched from blood (not recorded which). The chain uses TRBV30 and TRBJ1-2; D may be TRBD1 (5 bases). CDR3 region: CAWSNPGGRGYTF. The CDR3, as DNA: TGTGCCTGGAGTAATCCCGGGGGACGTGGCTACACCTTC.